The 10 T cell receptor beta chains listed next were all sequenced from one sample in a study of post-analysis software for immune sequencing data. cDNA libraries of TCR beta carried unique molecular identifiers. TCRdb reanalysed the PCR reads using MiXCR and keeps one entry per CDR3 protein. The sample shows roughly 620,000 distinct CDR3 sequences, around 40% of them seen only once. For these TCRs, the target antigens are not known. General observations from the study: Five TRBV segments were more frequent in patients than controls; TRBV5-6, TRBV5-1 and TRBV20-1 belonged to this group.

Input material: blood. The receptors here all came from a girl aged 10 to 17 with multiple sclerosis.

This sequence joins TRBV6-2 or TRBV6-3 and TRBJ2-1, with D possibly being TRBD1 (5 bases). Deletions cut 6 bases from V and 1 base from J, with 13 bases between. CDR3 size: 15 residues. Germline V gene sequence: CDR1 MNHEY, CDR2 SVGEGT. Here the CDR3 reads CASSPRGRSYNEQFF. In nucleotides, the CDR3 is TGTGCCAGCAGCCCTAGGGGCAGATCCTACAATGAGCAGTTCTTC.

This chain joins TRBV5-1 and TRBJ2-3; D call uncertain. The CDR3 covers 12 residues. Germline V gene sequence: CDR1 SGHRS, CDR2 YFSETQ. Trimming took 1 base from V and 6 from J, leaving 6 bases between them. This CDR3 reads CASSLMEDTQYF. The DNA for the CDR3 is TGCGCCAGCAGCTTGATGGAGGATACGCAGTATTTT.

The V call is TRBV18, the J call TRBJ2-5; 7 positions match TRBD1. Germline CDR1 KGHSH, CDR2 LQKENI. The trim removed 5 bases at V and 13 bases at J, leaving 7 bases unmatched. The CDR3 loop spans 11 amino acids. CDR3 bases: TGTGCCAGCTCAAGACAGGGTCCCCCGTACTTC. Translated: CASSRQGPPYF.

In this sample, this clonotype turned up a few times. This chain connects TRBV7-8 to TRBJ2-1; D is unclear. V shed 4 bases and J shed 0 bases, with 13 bases lying between them. CDR3 length equals 16 residues. Germline values: CDR1 SGHVS, CDR2 FQNEAQ. The CDR3 sequence: CASSYRSPSSYNEQFF. The CDR3 region has the DNA TGTGCCAGCAGCTATAGATCTCCTAGCTCCTACAATGAGCAGTTCTTC.

This clonotype was found a few times. The chain links TRBV6-6 to TRBJ2-5; D uncertain. Per the germline V gene, CDR1 is MNHNY and CDR2 is SVGAGI (reference sequence). The V end was cut by 5 bases, the J end by 5 bases, with 12 bases between. This CDR3 region has 13 residues. DNA for the CDR3: TGTGCCAGCAGTCCGACTCGTGGGGAGACCCAGTACTTC. Translation: CASSPTRGETQYF.

This chain connects TRBV20-1 to TRBJ2-1, with D hard to call. The CDR3 is 12 amino acids. V dropped 0 bases and J dropped 3 bases, with 3 bases sitting between them. Germline-derived CDR1 and CDR2 are DFQATT and SNEGSKA (reference sequence). CDR3 amino acids: CSARESYNEQFF. The CDR3 region has the DNA TGCAGTGCTAGAGAGAGCTACAATGAGCAGTTCTTC.

The rearrangement uses TRBV5-1 and TRBJ1-2; D is possibly TRBD1 (6 bases). Germline CDR1 and CDR2: SGHRS and YFSETQ. V shed 3 bases and J shed 3 bases, with 15 bases lying between them. The CDR3 extends over 15 amino acids. The DNA for the CDR3 is TGCGCCAGCAGCTGGGACATCCCAAGGGACTATGGCTACACCTTC. It encodes CASSWDIPRDYGYTF.

V and J are TRBV12-3 or TRBV12-4 and TRBJ1-4, with D maybe TRBD1 (6 bases). V shed 8 bases and J shed 8 bases, with 9 bases lying between them. The CDR3 has 11 amino acids. CDR3 amino acids: CASGGAEKLFF. CDR3 coding DNA: TGTGCCAGCGGGGGGGCGGAAAAACTGTTTTTT.

The chain carries TRBV4-1 and TRBJ2-7; no firm D call. Germline CDR1 is MGHRA and CDR2 is YSYEKL. The CDR3 consists of 14 residues. The V end lost 0 bases, the J end lost 3 bases, and 9 bases lay between the germline ends. The CDR3 here is CASSQDGQVYEQYF. The CDR3 bases are TGCGCCAGCAGCCAAGATGGGCAGGTCTACGAGCAGTACTTC.

V is TRBV9 and J is TRBJ2-4, with 8 bases aligning to TRBD1. Germline loops: CDR1 SGDLS, CDR2 YYNGEE. The CDR3 loop spans 19 amino acids. Trimming took 2 bases from V and 1 from J; bases not matched to a gene: 14. The CDR3 DNA reads as TGTGCCAGCAGCGTTACGACAGGGGCGACCCTTTGGGCCAAAAACATTCAGTACTTC. Protein product: CASSVTTGATLWAKNIQYF.